A single sample gave rise to the 7 T cell receptor beta chains below, sequenced in a study of identical twins. Each CDR3 protein gets one entry after TCRdb re-called the 5' RACE reads with MiXCR. The data show 400,000 to 550,000 distinct CDR3 sequences, 20% to 25% seen once. Another study also made use of these data, one on T cells expressing NK-cell markers.

The material sequenced was CD4+ T cells sorted from blood. These TCRs come from a woman under 30 in good health.

V gene TRBV12-3 or TRBV12-4 combines with J gene TRBJ2-1; 11 nucleotides align to TRBD2. V shed 8 bases and J 9 bases; nucleotides not matched to a gene: 18. The CDR3 totals 17 residues. The CDR3 DNA sequence: TGTGCCAGCGGCTACCTCGGACGGGGGCTAGCGGGGGGTGAGCAGTTCTTC. It yields the protein CASGYLGRGLAGGEQFF.

This chain uses TRBV13 with TRBJ2-7, with 12 bases matching TRBD2. This CDR3 region has 15 residues. V was clipped by 5 bases and J by 2 bases; unmatched bases: 4. CDR1 and CDR2 from the germline V gene are PRHDT and FYEKMQ (reference sequence). The CDR3 DNA sequence: TGTGCCAGCAGCCAACTAGCGGGGGGCACCTACGAGCAGTACTTC. Protein product: CASSQLAGGTYEQYF.

This clonotype showed up just a few times. The chain employs TRBV6-5 and TRBJ2-1; a weak D match, TRBD1 (6 bases). From germline, CDR1 is MNHEY and CDR2 SVGAGI. V gave up 0 bases and J gave up 2 bases, with 8 bases separating them. The CDR3 has 15 residues. The CDR3 nucleotides are TGTGCCAGCAGTTACTCGACAGGCACCTACAATGAGCAGTTCTTC. This translates into CASSYSTGTYNEQFF.

This CDR3 reads CASSPRTDPYEQYF. The DNA of the CDR3 is TGTGCCAGCAGCCCACGGACGGACCCCTACGAGCAGTACTTC. The chain carries TRBV14 and TRBJ2-7; D unresolved. The germline V gene encodes CDR1 SGHDN and CDR2 FVKESK. The V and J ends lost 4 bases and 2 bases respectively, with 12 bases between them. CDR3 size: 14 residues.

Many counts were recorded for this clonotype. CDR3 sequence reads: CASSLRGDTEAFF. Written as DNA, the CDR3 is TGCGCCAGCAGCTTGAGAGGGGACACTGAAGCTTTCTTT. The V and J genes are TRBV5-1 and TRBJ1-1, with D maybe TRBD1 (5 bases). V was trimmed by 1 base and J by 3 bases, leaving 7 bases between them. The CDR3 consists of 13 residues. Germline assignment: CDR1 SGHRS and CDR2 YFSETQ.

This clonotype appeared a few times. The chain employs TRBV11-2 and TRBJ2-3; D is unclear. CDR1 is SGHAT and CDR2 is FQNNGV in the germline V gene. CDR3 size: 14 residues. Trimming took 5 bases from V and 0 from J, leaving 9 bases between them. CDR3 in amino acids: CASSASASTDTQYF. In DNA form, the CDR3 reads TGTGCCAGCAGCGCTTCAGCCAGCACAGATACGCAGTATTTT.

The chain has TRBV4-3 and TRBJ2-7; D remains unclear. The CDR3 is 14 amino acids. Germline values: CDR1 LGHNA, CDR2 YSLEER. V was clipped by 1 base and J by 3 bases, with 10 bases between them. This chain's CDR3 is CASSQVGDSYEQYF. CDR3 nucleotide sequence: TGCGCCAGCAGCCAAGTCGGTGATAGCTACGAGCAGTACTTC.